This passage covers 5 T cell receptor beta chains from one sample sequenced in a study of T cell responses to AZD1222 COVID-19 vaccine (dated by TCRdb to about 2021). What the time point label conveys for this sample: about 28 days (+/-7) after the second vaccine dose. Libraries came from the immunoSEQ multiplex PCR assay. TCRdb mirrors the immuneACCESS table, restricted to in-frame sequences. Some clones are absent from its copies; in checked studies, under half trace to an unresolved V gene, and the reason for the others is unknown. Counted in this sample were approximately 17,000 clones; 65% to 80% of them appeared once. The ten largest clones represent over 12% of the sample. The source was peripheral blood, collected 28 days after the second AZD1222 dose. The receptors were gathered from an adult who received the AZD1222 COVID-19 vaccine.

In the case of this clone: Germline and junction disagree at one end, which may indicate a read error. The chain joins TRBV7-7 to TRBJ2-5; possibly TRBD1 for D (6 bases). Germline V gene sequence: CDR1 SSHAT, CDR2 FNYEAQ (reference sequence). The CDR3 contains 15 residues. The CDR3 bases are TGTGCTAGCAGCTCAGGAAGGACAGCCCAAGAGACCCAGTACTTC. Translation gives CASSSGRTAQETQYF.

V is TRBV6-1 and J is TRBJ1-1, with D unresolved. Germline lookup yields CDR1 MNHNS and CDR2 SASEGT. The CDR3 is 13 residues long. Trimming pared 2 bases from V and 6 bases from J, leaving 10 bases between. CDR3 coding DNA: TGTGCCAGCAGTGAATGGGAGGGAGCTGAAGCTTTCTTT. Residues: CASSEWEGAEAFF.

This chain uses TRBV10-3 with TRBJ2-3; the D is unclear. This CDR3 comprises 11 residues. The germline V gene encodes CDR1 ENHRY and CDR2 SYGVKD. V was trimmed by 10 bases and J by 7 bases, leaving 12 bases between them. In nucleotides, the CDR3 is TGTGCCACTGCCCTAACAAATACGCAGTATTTT. Translating gives CATALTNTQYF.

The V gene is TRBV7-9, the J gene TRBJ1-5, with 7 bases matching TRBD1. Germline V gene lookup returns CDR1 SEHNR and CDR2 FQNEAQ (reference sequence). Losses at the gene ends were 1 base for V and 0 bases for J; bases not matched to a gene: 3. The CDR3 totals 16 residues. The CDR3 DNA is TGTGCCAGCAGCTTAGGGGCAGGGGGTAGCAATCAGCCCCAGCATTTT. Translating it yields CASSLGAGGSNQPQHF.

The J gene is TRBJ2-1, the V gene TRBV11-3; unclear D gene. This CDR3 has 15 amino acids. The germline V gene has CDR1 SGHNT and CDR2 YENEEA. V was cut by 3 bases and J by 6 bases, with 15 bases left in between. CDR3 nucleotide sequence: TGTGCCAGCAGCTTGGACCGGGCCCTACCCAATGAGCAGTTCTTC. Protein product: CASSLDRALPNEQFF.